The 8 T cell receptor beta chains given below trace back to one sample, sequenced in a study of T cell changes during pregnancy in multiple sclerosis. TCRdb's table, derived via immunoSEQ multiplex PCR, lists solely in-frame clones and lacks some. The sample lists some 40,000 clones; 94% were seen once. Sequencing was performed on peripheral blood, taken in the third trimester of pregnancy. These receptors all come from a female donor with multiple sclerosis, enrolled in a pregnancy study.

V and J are TRBV28 and TRBJ1-6; no reliable D call. Between the trimmed V and J ends, which lost 7 bases and 8 bases, there was a span of 15 bases. CDR3 length equals 14 residues. CDR1 and CDR2 from the germline V gene are MDHEN and SYDVKM. CDR3 sequence: CASTWIYQDSPLHF. CDR3 sequence (DNA): TGTGCCAGCACATGGATATATCAGGATTCACCCCTCCACTTT.

The J gene is TRBJ2-1, the V gene TRBV28; 7 nucleotides agree with TRBD2. CDR3 length equals 11 residues. The junction had 9 bases not matched to a gene; V was cut back by 7 bases and J by 15 bases. CDR1 MDHEN and CDR2 SYDVKM come from the germline V gene. The CDR3 DNA follows: TGTGCCAGCACTCTACGGACTAGGATGTTCTTC. Translating it yields CASTLRTRMFF.

V is TRBV5-1 and J is TRBJ2-1, with 10 bases that match TRBD2. The CDR3 consists of 16 residues. Looked up from germline, CDR1 is SGHRS and CDR2 is YFSETQ. Unmatched junction bases numbered 5, after V lost 5 bases and J lost 0 bases. The CDR3 is CASSRSGGASYNEQFF. CDR3 nucleotide sequence: TGCGCCAGCAGTCGAAGCGGGGGGGCCTCCTACAATGAGCAGTTCTTC. Full variable domain (remainder filled in from reference TRBV5-1 and TRBJ2-1): KAGVTQTPRYLIKTRGQQVTLSCSPISGHRSVSWYQQTPGQGLQFLFEYFSETQRNKGNFPGRFSGRQFSNSRSEMNVSTLELGDSALYLCASSRSGGASYNEQFFGPGTRLTVL.

V and J are TRBV29-1 and TRBJ1-1; possible D gene TRBD1, 6 bases. The CDR3 runs 12 residues. Germline CDR1 reads SQVTM; CDR2 reads ANQGSEA. In DNA form, the CDR3 reads TGCAGTGGGGGCAGACTCAACACTGAAGCTTTCTTT. It is translated as CSGGRLNTEAFF.

This chain connects TRBV7-9 to TRBJ2-7; D is uncertain. Looked up from germline, CDR1 is SEHNR and CDR2 is FQNEAQ (reference sequence). Trimming took 4 bases from V and 0 from J, leaving 10 bases between them. This CDR3 contains 14 residues. The CDR3 spells CASSSVSSSYEQYF. The CDR3 DNA follows: TGTGCCAGCAGCTCCGTTTCGAGCTCCTACGAGCAGTACTTC.

The chain couples TRBV6-6 to TRBJ2-2; TRBD2 might be the D (6 bases). Germline V lookup: CDR1 MNHNY, CDR2 SVGAGI (reference sequence). The length of the CDR3 is 16 residues. V was cut by 0 bases and J by 4 bases, with 12 bases left in between. Here the CDR3 DNA reads TGTGCCAGCAGTTACTCCGGCGGGGTCGGCACCGGGGAGCTGTTTTTT. The encoded protein is CASSYSGGVGTGELFF.

The chain recombines TRBV11-3 with TRBJ2-5; D is undetermined. The CDR3 is 16 residues long. With 5 bases removed from V and 1 base from J, the gap between germline ends came to 17 bases. CDR1 and CDR2 (germline): SGHNT, YENEEA. The chain's CDR3 is CASSPSVLRFQETQYF. The CDR3 DNA reads TGTGCCAGCAGCCCCTCGGTCTTGCGGTTCCAAGAGACCCAGTACTTC.

The chain recombines TRBV5-6 with TRBJ2-1; 12 bases map to TRBD2. The V and J ends lost 4 bases and 6 bases, in that order; junction bases with no gene match: 11. Germline assignment: CDR1 SGHDT and CDR2 YYEEEE. The CDR3 is 17 residues long. For the CDR3, the DNA is TGTGCCAGCAGCCACCCTAGCGGGAGGGCCAGTTTCAATGAGCAGTTCTTC. Its translation is CASSHPSGRASFNEQFF.